Listed below are T cell receptor beta chains from one sample, sequenced in a study of blood T cell repertoires in COVID-19. Repertoires were generated with immunoSEQ multiplex PCR, while TCRdb's copy carries only in-frame clones and drops some. The sample has roughly 200,000 clones, more than 80% seen once. Specimen: peripheral blood. These receptors were collected from a woman in her thirties or forties with COVID-19, enrolled during active disease. Each CDR3 is given with its conserved first and last residue. D genes are given only for firm matches. Expanded clones are given a class, and other clones once, few, many or no size at all.

TRBV7-9	-	TRBJ2-1	TRBD1	TGTGCCAGCAGCTTCGACAGGGGCGGCTACAATGAGCAGTTCTTC	CASSFDRGGYNEQFF
TRBV10-2	-	TRBJ2-1	TRBD2	TGCGCCAGCAGTTTAGGGACTAGCGGGAGTTACAATGAGCAGTTCTTC	CASSLGTSGSYNEQFF
TRBV27	-	TRBJ2-2	-	TGTGCCAGCAAGACTCTAGACACCGGGGAGCTGTTTTTT	CASKTLDTGELFF
TRBV4-2	-	TRBJ2-3	-	TGTGCCAGCAGCCAAGATCGGCGCCTAGCTGATACGCAGTATTTT	CASSQDRRLADTQYF
TRBV7-9	-	TRBJ2-1	TRBD1	TGTGCCAGCAGCTTCGTGGGGACAGGGGATTACAATGAGCAGTTCTTC	CASSFVGTGDYNEQFF
TRBV10-3	-	TRBJ2-7	-	TGTGCCATCAGTGACTTGGCGCGGGAGCAGTACTTC	CAISDLAREQYF
TRBV3-1/TRBV3-2	-	TRBJ2-4	-	TGTGCCAGCAGCCAGGGCAGGGAAAACATTCAGTACTTC	CASSQGRENIQYF
TRBV25-1	many	TRBJ1-5	-	TGTGCCAGCATGTCAGGGGCAGGCAATCAGCCCCAGCATTTT	CASMSGAGNQPQHF
TRBV7-8	-	TRBJ2-3	-	TGTGCCAGCAGCCCAAGGGGGGGCCACACAGATACGCAGTATTTT	CASSPRGGHTDTQYF
TRBV6-1	-	TRBJ1-6	TRBD1	TGTGCCAGCAGTGACGGGGGAACAGGGGCGCCTCTCCACTTT	CASSDGGTGAPLHF
TRBV10-1	once	TRBJ2-6	-	TGCGCCAGTAGCGACTCTGGGGCCAACGTCCTGACTTTC	CASSDSGANVLTF
TRBV9	-	TRBJ2-7	-	TGTGCCAGCAGCGTAGCTACGGGGGAAATGTACGAGCAGTACTTC	CASSVATGEMYEQYF
TRBV18	many	TRBJ1-4	-	TGTGCCAGCTCACCACAAACAGGGATAAATGAAAAACTGTTTTTT	CASSPQTGINEKLFF
TRBV19	-	TRBJ2-7	TRBD2	TGTGCCAGTAGTATCGCGTCTAGCGGGAGTTCCTACGAGCAGTACTTC	CASSIASSGSSYEQYF
TRBV5-1	-	TRBJ2-5	-	TGCGCCAGCAGCCCCCGGGACTCAAAAGAGACCCAGTACTTC	CASSPRDSKETQYF
TRBV24-1	once	TRBJ2-3	-	TGTGCCACCAGTGATTTGTTTTATCAGACAAGGGATACGCAGTATTTT	CATSDLFYQTRDTQYF
TRBV6-1	-	TRBJ2-7	TRBD1	TGTGCCAGCAGTGAAAGGTCAGGGGGCGATCCCTACGAGCAGTATTTC	CASSERSGGDPYEQYF
TRBV29-1	-	TRBJ2-5	TRBD2	TGCAGCGTTGATGACGGGAGGGCCGGCGGTTTGACCCAGTACTTC	CSVDDGRAGGLTQYF
TRBV30	-	TRBJ1-6	-	TGTGCCTCCCGCACGGGTCCGGGATCCTATAATTCACCCCTCCACTTT	CASRTGPGSYNSPLHF
TRBV7-3	-	TRBJ2-7	TRBD2	TGTGCCAGCAGCCCCGGACTAGCGAACCCCTACGAGCAGTACTTC	CASSPGLANPYEQYF
TRBV9	-	TRBJ2-3	-	TGTGCCAGCAGCGTAGTAAGCACAGATACGCAGTATTTT	CASSVVSTDTQYF
TRBV19	-	TRBJ1-2	-	TGTGCCAGTAGTACCCCGACAGGAGTTAACTATGGCTACACCTTC	CASSTPTGVNYGYTF
TRBV6-5	-	TRBJ2-2	TRBD2	TGTGCCAGCTCGGGGGGGACCGGGGAGCTGTTTTTT	CASSGGTGELFF
TRBV3-1/TRBV3-2	-	TRBJ2-2	-	TGTGCCAGCAGCCAAGGACTAGTGGAAGGGACCGGGGAGCTGTTTTTT	CASSQGLVEGTGELFF
TRBV28	once	TRBJ2-5	-	TGTGCCAGCAGTTCCCCCGGTTGGCCCCGGGACTTACAAGAGACCCAGTACTTC	CASSSPGWPRDLQETQYF
TRBV12-1	-	TRBJ2-1	-	TGTGCCAGCAGCGGCTGGAGTAAGGGGCTGCGTCTCAATGAGCAGTTCTTC	CASSGWSKGLRLNEQFF
TRBV19	-	TRBJ2-4	-	TGTGCCAGTAGTATAGGGGAGCTAGCCAAAAACATTCAGTACTTC	CASSIGELAKNIQYF
TRBV11-2	-	TRBJ2-5	-	TGTGCCAGCAGCTTAGGATCCAGGGTGTTTGAGACCCAGTACTTC	CASSLGSRVFETQYF
TRBV3-1/TRBV3-2	-	TRBJ1-2	-	TGTGCCAGCAGCCAGGGGACTCCCCTTAGCGACTACACCTTC	CASSQGTPLSDYTF
TRBV5-6	-	TRBJ2-7	TRBD2	TGTGCCAGCAGCTTGGCCTTGTCGGCGGGAGGTTATACCTACGAGCAGTACTTC	CASSLALSAGGYTYEQYF
TRBV7-9	-	TRBJ2-1	-	TGTGCCAGCAGTCCTCCGGGACTCAAGCAGTTCTTC	CASSPPGLKQFF
TRBV28	few	TRBJ2-7	TRBD2	TGTGCCAGCAGTGACCCGGGACTAGCGGGAGGCTACGAGCAGTACTTC	CASSDPGLAGGYEQYF
TRBV5-1	once	TRBJ2-7	-	TGCGCCAGCAGCTTGCCGGGGCGGGGAACCTACGAGCAGTACTTC	CASSLPGRGTYEQYF
TRBV2	once	TRBJ2-7	TRBD1	TGTGCCAGCAGTGAAACGGGTCAGGGGGTTTACGAGCAGTACTTC	CASSETGQGVYEQYF
TRBV7-8	-	TRBJ2-2	TRBD2	TGTGCCAGCAGCTCTCCGGGACTAGTCGCCGGGGAGCTGTTTTTT	CASSSPGLVAGELFF
TRBV3-1/TRBV3-2	-	TRBJ2-7	TRBD1	TGTGCCAGCAGCCCATACGACAGGGTCTACGAGCAGTACTTC	CASSPYDRVYEQYF
TRBV2	-	TRBJ1-1	-	TGTGCCAGCAAGTTAGGACAGCGAGTGAACACTGAAGCTTTCTTT	CASKLGQRVNTEAFF
TRBV4-2	-	TRBJ1-5	TRBD1	TGTGCCAGCAGCCGGGATGGGACAGGGGGCAATCAGCCCCAGCATTTT	CASSRDGTGGNQPQHF
TRBV9	-	TRBJ2-2	-	TGTGCCAGCAGCGCCCAACAGGGTTTTGGCACCGGGGAGCTGTTTTTT	CASSAQQGFGTGELFF
TRBV2	-	TRBJ1-6	-	TGTGCCAGCGCCTGGGGAGGACACTCTAATTCACCCCTCCACTTT	CASAWGGHSNSPLHF
TRBV5-4	-	TRBJ2-1	-	TGTGCCAGGATGCGGTGTCTTAATTTGTTCGACTTCGACTACAATGAGCAGTTCTTC	CARMRCLNLFDFDYNEQFF
TRBV24-1	-	TRBJ2-3	TRBD2	TGTGCCACCAGTGATCCCGGGACTAAAAGGACGCAGTATTTT	CATSDPGTKRTQYF
TRBV28	-	TRBJ1-5	-	TGTGCCAGCAGTTTTGTCCCGACAGGCCCCTTTCAGCCCCAGCATTTT	CASSFVPTGPFQPQHF
TRBV23-1	-	TRBJ2-7	TRBD1	TGCGCCAGCAGTCAGAGGACAGGGTACTACGAGCAGTACTTC	CASSQRTGYYEQYF
TRBV3-1/TRBV3-2	-	TRBJ1-2	-	TGTGCCAGCACCGGGGTACCCGCTAACTATGGCTACACCTTC	CASTGVPANYGYTF
TRBV9	few	TRBJ2-7	TRBD1	TGTGCCAGCAGCGTATCCCCAGGGGGCCACTACGAGCAGTACTTC	CASSVSPGGHYEQYF
TRBV5-4	-	TRBJ1-2	TRBD1	TGTGCCAGCAGCTCCCGGGACAGGGGAAATGGCTACACCTTC	CASSSRDRGNGYTF
TRBV28	-	TRBJ2-7	TRBD2	TGTGCCAGCAGTTCCTCCGGGACTAAGACCTACGAGCAGTACTTC	CASSSSGTKTYEQYF
TRBV18	-	TRBJ2-7	-	TGTGCCAGCTCATACCAAACAGGGCAGACCTACGAGCAGTACTTC	CASSYQTGQTYEQYF
TRBV9	-	TRBJ2-7	-	TGTGCCAGCAGCGTAGGGACGGGAGTCTCCTACGAGCAGTACTTC	CASSVGTGVSYEQYF
TRBV19	-	TRBJ2-1	-	TGTGCCAGTAGTATAGAACAGGGTAAGGGCTACAATGAGCAGTTCTTC	CASSIEQGKGYNEQFF
TRBV30	-	TRBJ1-1	-	TGTGCCTGGAGTGGCGGTGACACTGAAGCTTTCTTT	CAWSGGDTEAFF